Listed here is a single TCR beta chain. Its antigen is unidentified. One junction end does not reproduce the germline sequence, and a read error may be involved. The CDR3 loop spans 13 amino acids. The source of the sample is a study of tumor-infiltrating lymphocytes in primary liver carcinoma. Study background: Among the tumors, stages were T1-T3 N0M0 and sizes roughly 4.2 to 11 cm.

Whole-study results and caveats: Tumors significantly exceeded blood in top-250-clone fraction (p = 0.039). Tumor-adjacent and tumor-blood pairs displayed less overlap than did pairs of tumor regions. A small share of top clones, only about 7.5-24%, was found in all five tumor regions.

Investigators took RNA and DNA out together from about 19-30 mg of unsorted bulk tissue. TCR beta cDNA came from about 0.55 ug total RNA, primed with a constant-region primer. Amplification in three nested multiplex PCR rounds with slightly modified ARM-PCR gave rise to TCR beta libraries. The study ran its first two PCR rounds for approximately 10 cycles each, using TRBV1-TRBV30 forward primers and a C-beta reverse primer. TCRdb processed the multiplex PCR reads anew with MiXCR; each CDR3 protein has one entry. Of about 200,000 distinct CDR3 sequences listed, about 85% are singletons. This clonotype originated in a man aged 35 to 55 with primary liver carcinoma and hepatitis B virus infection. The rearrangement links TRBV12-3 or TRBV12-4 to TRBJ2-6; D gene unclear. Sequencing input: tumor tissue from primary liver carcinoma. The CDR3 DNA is TGTGCCGGCAGCCTAAATTACCCCAACGTCGTGACTTTC. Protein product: CAGSLNYPNVVTF.